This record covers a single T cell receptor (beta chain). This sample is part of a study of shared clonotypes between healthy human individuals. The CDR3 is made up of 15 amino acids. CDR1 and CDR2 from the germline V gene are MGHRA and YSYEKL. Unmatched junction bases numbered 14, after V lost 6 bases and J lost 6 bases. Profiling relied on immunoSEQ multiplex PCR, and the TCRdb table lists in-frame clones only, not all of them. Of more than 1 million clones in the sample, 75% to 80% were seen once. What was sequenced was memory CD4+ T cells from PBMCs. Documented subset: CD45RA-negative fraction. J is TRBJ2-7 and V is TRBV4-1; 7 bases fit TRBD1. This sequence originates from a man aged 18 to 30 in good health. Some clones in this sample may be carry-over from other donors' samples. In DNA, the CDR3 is TGCGCCAGCAGAACAAACAGGGGCCAGATTGGCGAGCAGTACTTC. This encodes CASRTNRGQIGEQYF.